This T cell receptor beta chain was found in a study of blood T cells in healthy people across ages (dated by TCRdb to the mid-2010s). The study in broad terms: Template switching captured roughly one uniquely barcoded TCR beta cDNA molecule per two T cells in model experiments. The donors were divided into four age groups: young (average around 15 years), middle-aged (roughly 42), aged (around 67) and long-lived (nearly 85). Age-related changes in TCR beta repertoire diversity were measured in the study by deep sequencing normalized with unique cDNA molecular identifiers. The study analyzed two additional independent replicas of 1 million unique cDNA reads from the same blood draw for two donors, one aged 18 to 29 and one aged 80 or older. Donors of different ages were randomly distributed across sequencing lanes to avoid experimental bias. Here is what the overall study found, with its caveats: Compared with the aged group, more naive CD4+ T cells, fewer expanded clones and increased TCR diversity were shown by the long-lived group, suggesting age selection. Bulk unsorted PBMC profiling prevented conclusive comparison of naive and antigen-experienced compartments. Donor CMV infection status was unknown, potentially confounding age-related changes in expanded clonotypes. Observed TCR beta diversity correlated strongly with the percentage of naive T cells measured by flow cytometry. Observed TCR beta diversity per million T cells fell roughly linearly with age, and a significant reduction was already apparent by age roughly 40. Total diversity estimates from one million sequenced T cells were considered lower bounds and underestimates.

To prepare the library, 5' RACE was applied. TCRdb lists the instrument as Illumina HiSeq 2500. A second PCR of roughly 7 to 12 cycles was run with a J-beta primer mix and a sample-barcoded 5' primer. Each TCR beta cDNA molecule received a unique molecular identifier from a template-switch 5' adaptor carrying 12 random nucleotides. Each sample yielded at least 2.5 million CDR3-containing paired-end reads. First-strand cDNA was synthesized from all RNA with the Mint cDNA synthesis kit, primed by a TRBC-specific oligonucleotide. After uracil-DNA glycosylase treatment, a first 18-cycle PCR used universal primers M1SS and BC2_uni_R on all cDNA. Turning to the authors' computational methods: Each sample was normalized by randomly selecting 1 million high-quality reads, each carrying a distinct molecular identifier. Instead of being binned into consensus sequences, reads with shared molecular identifiers were discarded. MiTCR, set to a Q25 quality threshold and the strictest error-elimination algorithm, was used for CDR3 identification, clonotype clustering and error correction. Lower-bound total TCR beta diversity was estimated with a nonparametric unseen species model using Euler transformation. The public reads were reanalyzed by TCRdb: fastp trimming at Q25, MiXCR alignment, in-frame beta chains only. Each entry is one CDR3 protein sequence, shown with its most common DNA and genes. These V and J calls are TCRdb output, not the study's own analysis. For this sample there are approximately 800,000 distinct CDR3 sequences; about half appear just once. 15% to 20% of the sample rests with the top ten.

CDR1 and CDR2 are read off the germline V gene as MDHEN and SYDVKM. The V and J ends are trimmed by 6 bases and 0 bases, leaving 12 bases between them. From cysteine to phenylalanine, the CDR3 is 14 amino acids long. The entry retains the CDR3 DNA only, 42 bases that are in frame from base 1. Comments on this clonotype: This clone's antigen is unknown. A much larger clone lies one base from this, so it may be a read error.

Systemically healthy Caucasian individuals from Russia, around 39 in total and aged about 6 to 100 years, were included as donors. Each donor gave approximately 9.3 milliliters of peripheral blood, collected into EDTA-treated Vacutainer tubes. PBMCs were isolated by Ficoll-Paque density-gradient centrifugation, with at least 7 million obtained per sample. Trizol reagent was used to extract total RNA from PBMCs, with at least 5 micrograms per sample. The percentages of naive CD45RAhigh/CD27high T cells were determined by flow cytometry on a PBMC aliquot from every donor. This receptor was obtained from a man aged 80 or over in good health. The sequencing input was blood. The V and J genes are TRBV28 and TRBJ2-7; there is no confident call for the D gene. CDR3 reads: CASSPPESSYEQYF. The nucleotide sequence reads TGTGCCAGCAGCCCCCCCGAGTCCTCCTACGAGCAGTACTTC.